One and the same sample provided the 19 T cell receptor beta chains below, sequenced in a study of T cell responses to AZD1222 COVID-19 vaccine (dated by TCRdb to the early 2020s). The label giving this sample's time point can be read as: baseline before first vaccination. Receptors were amplified or captured by the immunoSEQ multiplex PCR assay. TCRdb retrieved this table from immuneACCESS and kept in-frame rearrangements only. Not all clones are present; in checked studies, unresolved V genes account for under half, and no reason is known for the remainder. Counted in this sample were some 120,000 clones; 80% to 90% of them appeared once. The ten largest clones capture under 9% of the sample. The specimen was peripheral blood, collected on day 0 of AZD1222 vaccination. The receptor set was obtained from an adult in good health.

The genes are TRBV5-1 and TRBJ1-4; no definite D call. The CDR3 spans 14 residues. V was pared by 0 bases and J by 4 bases, with 7 bases between. CDR1 and CDR2 from the germline V gene are SGHRS and YFSETQ. This CDR3 reads CASSLGRINEKLFF. In nucleotides, the CDR3 is TGCGCCAGCAGCTTGGGTCGGATTAATGAAAAACTGTTTTTT. The entire variable domain, with the rest obtained from reference TRBV5-1 and TRBJ1-4, is as follows: KAGVTQTPRYLIKTRGQQVTLSCSPISGHRSVSWYQQTPGQGLQFLFEYFSETQRNKGNFPGRFSGRQFSNSRSEMNVSTLELGDSALYLCASSLGRINEKLFFGSGTQLSVL.

The chain carries TRBV7-7 and TRBJ2-1; 10 bases fit TRBD2. V lost 6 bases, J lost 6 bases, and 11 bases stayed unmatched. CDR1 is SSHAT, CDR2 FNYEAQ, per germline (reference sequence). This CDR3 comprises 16 residues. In DNA form, the CDR3 reads TGTGCCAGCAGTCTACCTCTAGCGGGAGTACGCAATGAGCAGTTCTTC. It specifies CASSLPLAGVRNEQFF. The full variable domain, completed using reference TRBV7-7 and TRBJ2-1, is GAGVSQSPRYKVTKRGQDVTLRCDPISSHATLYWYQQALGQGPEFLTYFNYEAQPDKSGLPSDRFSAERPEGSISTLTIQRTEQRDSAMYRCASSLPLAGVRNEQFFGPGTRLTVL.

This rearrangement joins TRBV19 to TRBJ2-5; D is perhaps TRBD2 (5 bases). The V end was cut by 3 bases, the J end by 4 bases, with 9 bases between. Per the germline V gene, CDR1 is LNHDA and CDR2 is SQIVND (reference sequence). The CDR3 runs to 13 residues. Here the CDR3 reads CASSISGPETQYF. CDR3 sequence (DNA): TGTGCCAGTAGTATCAGCGGCCCAGAGACCCAGTACTTC.

This clone showed up just a few times. The genes are TRBV19 and TRBJ2-3; D gene unclear. Germline V gives CDR1 LNHDA, CDR2 SQIVND (reference sequence). The CDR3 sequence is 12 residues long. Trimming removed 6 bases from V and 5 bases from J, with 9 bases in between. CDR3 loop: CASRQSGDTQYF. The CDR3, as DNA: TGTGCCAGTAGGCAATCCGGAGATACGCAGTATTTT.

This chain links TRBV2 with TRBJ1-5, with unresolved D. Germline V CDR1 and CDR2: SNHLY, FYNNEI. The CDR3 runs 13 residues. V was pared by 6 bases and J by 6 bases, with 12 bases between. Here the CDR3 DNA reads TGTGCCAGCAGCGGTCTGTCCCCTCAGCCCCAGCATTTT. This gives the protein CASSGLSPQPQHF.

This sequence joins TRBV6-5 and TRBJ1-4; 11 bases are shared with TRBD1. Trimming cost V 5 bases and J 9 bases; bases outside gene matches: 5. This CDR3 contains 14 residues. Germline CDR1 reads MNHEY; CDR2 reads SVGAGI. The DNA for the CDR3 is TGTGCCAGCAGTCTGGGGACAGGGGGACAAAAACTGTTTTTT. It codes for CASSLGTGGQKLFF.

The chain employs TRBV27 and TRBJ1-6; D remains ambiguous. This CDR3 has 14 residues. V was cut by 3 bases and J by 10 bases, with 13 bases left in between. Germline V gene lookup returns CDR1 MNHEY and CDR2 SMNVEV (reference sequence). This CDR3 reads CASSFGPGRSPLHF. The CDR3, as DNA: TGTGCCAGCAGTTTCGGGCCGGGTCGGTCACCCCTCCACTTT.

V usage is TRBV6-2 or TRBV6-3 and J usage is TRBJ2-1; D is unresolved. From germline, CDR1 is MNHEY and CDR2 SVGEGT. This CDR3 has 16 amino acids. Trimming removed 3 bases from V and 0 bases from J, with 12 bases in between. In DNA form, the CDR3 reads TGTGCCAGCAGTTATGACTCCCGAAGCTCCTACAATGAGCAGTTCTTC. Translation: CASSYDSRSSYNEQFF.

The chain links TRBV9 to TRBJ2-7; perhaps TRBD1 as D (5 bases). Germline V gene lookup returns CDR1 SGDLS and CDR2 YYNGEE. The CDR3 extends over 13 amino acids. V was cut by 3 bases and J by 5 bases, with 12 bases left in between. The CDR3 sequence is CASSEAGINEQYF. The CDR3 bases are TGTGCCAGCAGCGAGGCAGGGATCAACGAGCAGTACTTC.

The J gene is TRBJ2-2, the V gene TRBV11-2, with D possibly called TRBD1 or TRBD2 (6 bases each). Germline V gene data show CDR1 as SGHAT and CDR2 as FQNNGV. Trimming took 4 bases from V and 4 from J, leaving 10 bases between them. CDR3 length: 14 residues. The CDR3 sequence is CASSSPGATGELFF. In nucleotides, the CDR3 is TGTGCCAGCAGCTCCCCGGGGGCCACCGGGGAGCTGTTTTTT.

This clone was observed a single time. The rearrangement uses TRBV5-6 and TRBJ1-3; D may be TRBD1 (6 bases). The V gene lost 0 bases and the J gene lost 4 bases, with 17 bases spanning the gap. Germline CDR1 and CDR2: SGHDT and YYEEEE. This CDR3 is 17 amino acids long. The CDR3 is CASSLVVAGAHGNTIYF. The CDR3 DNA follows: TGTGCCAGCAGCTTGGTGGTTGCGGGGGCTCACGGAAACACCATATATTTT.

V and J are TRBV12-3 or TRBV12-4 and TRBJ2-3; D remains unclear. V was pared by 5 bases and J by 0 bases, with 6 bases between. This CDR3 contains 13 residues. The CDR3 DNA is TGTGCCAGCAGTCCAACTAGCACAGATACGCAGTATTTT. It encodes CASSPTSTDTQYF.

V is TRBV3-1 (or the pseudogene TRBV3-2) and J is TRBJ1-2, with TRBD1 as a possible D gene (6 bases). In germline, CDR1 is LGHDT, CDR2 YNNKEL (reference sequence). The CDR3 contains 14 residues. V dropped 0 bases and J dropped 8 bases, with 13 bases sitting between them. As DNA, the CDR3 is TGTGCCAGCAGCCAAGATCCGGGGGCCGGGGGCTACACCTTC. As protein: CASSQDPGAGGYTF.

A single count supports this clone. The chain links TRBV9 to TRBJ2-7; TRBD1 matches 11 bases. Germline CDR1 SGDLS, CDR2 YYNGEE. The length of the CDR3 is 16 residues. V lost 3 bases and J lost 6; bases outside the gene matches: 11. The CDR3 is CASSAGGQGESTEQYF. CDR3 sequence (DNA): TGTGCCAGCAGCGCGGGGGGACAGGGGGAATCTACCGAGCAGTACTTC.

This chain connects TRBV5-1 to TRBJ1-4, with 7 nucleotides matching TRBD1. V shed 4 bases and J 0 bases; nucleotides not matched to a gene: 3. This CDR3 has 15 residues. Germline assignment: CDR1 SGHRS and CDR2 YFSETQ. CDR3 sequence reads: CASSQTGATNEKLFF. The CDR3 DNA sequence: TGCGCCAGCAGCCAAACAGGGGCAACTAATGAAAAACTGTTTTTT.

The CDR3 coding sequence is TGTGCCAGTAGTAGAGATTATGGCTACACCTTC. Its protein product is CASSRDYGYTF. The chain couples TRBV19 to TRBJ1-2; no clear D gene. Per germline, CDR1 LNHDA and CDR2 SQIVND (reference sequence). The CDR3 sequence is 11 residues long. Between the trimmed V and J ends, which lost 4 bases and 5 bases, there was a span of 5 bases. Based on the CDR3 plus reference TRBV19 and TRBJ1-2, the full variable domain is DGGITQSPKYLFRKEGQNVTLSCEQNLNHDAMYWYRQDPGQGLRLIYYSQIVNDFQKGDIAEGYSVSREKKESFPLTVTSAQKNPTAFYLCASSRDYGYTFGSGTRLTVV.

The chain carries TRBV2 and TRBJ2-3, with TRBD2 matching 9 bases. The V gene end was trimmed by 4 bases and the J gene end by 6 bases; junction bases not matched to a gene: 8. This CDR3 is built from 15 residues. The germline V gene has CDR1 SNHLY and CDR2 FYNNEI. The CDR3 here is CASSARGGPWDTQYF. The CDR3, as DNA: TGTGCCAGCAGTGCGCGGGGGGGTCCTTGGGATACGCAGTATTTT. The entire variable domain, with the rest obtained from reference TRBV2 and TRBJ2-3, is as follows: EPEVTQTPSHQVTQMGQEVILRCVPISNHLYFYWYRQILGQKVEFLVSFYNNEISEKSEIFDDQFSVERPDGSNFTLKIRSTKLEDSAMYFCASSARGGPWDTQYFGPGTRLTVL.

This chain links TRBV13 with TRBJ1-6; a possible D gene is TRBD1 (6 bases). The CDR3 length is 14 residues. The germline V and J ends were trimmed by 4 bases and 10 bases, with 14 bases remaining between them. The germline V gene has CDR1 PRHDT and CDR2 FYEKMQ (reference sequence). The CDR3 DNA reads TGTGCCAGCAGCTATGGAAAGGGGGACTCACCCCTCCACTTT. Encoded protein: CASSYGKGDSPLHF.

The chain carries TRBV5-1 and TRBJ2-1; D uncertain. This CDR3 has 14 amino acids. In germline, CDR1 is SGHRS, CDR2 YFSETQ. V was trimmed by 1 base and J by 5 bases, leaving 10 bases between them. The CDR3 DNA follows: TGCGCCAGCAGCTTGCGTTGGAGAGACAATGAGCAGTTCTTC. This encodes CASSLRWRDNEQFF.